The 18 T cell receptor beta chains listed next were all sequenced from one sample in a study of beta chain features in type 1 diabetes. Every isolated RNA sample was fully reverse transcribed, so sequencing captured expressed TCRB transcripts. The data were produced by immunoSEQ multiplex PCR, yet TCRdb's version contains in-frame clones alone and is incomplete. The data contain under 400,000 clones, roughly an eighth of them singletons. Material: naive CD4+ T cells from blood. The origin of the receptors is a man between 18 and 35 years old in good health.

The chain joins TRBV18 to TRBJ1-3; TRBD1 aligns across 9 bases. V was pared by 2 bases and J by 2 bases, with 7 bases of the junction left unmatched. Germline values: CDR1 KGHSH, CDR2 LQKENI. This CDR3 has 17 residues. The CDR3 region is CASSPATGGSAGNTIYF. CDR3 DNA sequence: TGTGCCAGCTCACCAGCGACAGGGGGTTCGGCTGGAAACACCATATATTTT.

This clone was seen only a few times. The rearrangement links TRBV28 to TRBJ2-1; 7 positions match TRBD1. V lost 5 bases to trimming and J lost 0 bases; unmatched junction nucleotides: 7. CDR1 and CDR2 from the germline V gene are MDHEN and SYDVKM. There are 16 residues in the CDR3. In DNA form, the CDR3 reads TGTGCCAGCAGTCCGACAGGGTATAGCTCCTACAATGAGCAGTTCTTC. Translating gives CASSPTGYSSYNEQFF.

This clone has only a few counts. The chain uses TRBV7-2 and TRBJ2-5, with D possibly matching TRBD1 (6 bases). The V end lost 5 bases, the J end lost 11 bases, and 15 bases lay between the germline ends. Germline assignment: CDR1 SGHTA and CDR2 FQGNSA. CDR3 length equals 12 residues. The CDR3 DNA is TGTGCCAGCAGCACCTCCTGGACAGCTCAGTACTTC. It is translated as CASSTSWTAQYF.

The rearrangement links TRBV5-4 to TRBJ2-1; 13 bases are shared with TRBD2. This CDR3 spans 14 amino acids. Germline trimming cut 7 bases from V and 8 bases from J; bases unmatched to any gene: 6. Germline loops: CDR1 SGHNT, CDR2 YYREEE (reference sequence). The CDR3 is CASRIGLAGDEQFF. The CDR3 DNA reads as TGTGCCAGCCGAATAGGACTAGCGGGAGATGAGCAGTTCTTC.

This clone was seen more than once but under ten times. V and J are TRBV30 and TRBJ2-4, with D maybe TRBD2 (6 bases). Germline V gene sequence: CDR1 GTSNPN, CDR2 SVGIG (reference sequence). V lost 0 bases, J lost 8 bases, and 14 bases lay in between. This CDR3 is built from 14 residues. The CDR3 bases are TGTGCCTGGAGTGTTTTAGGGCGCGGGGACATTCAGTACTTC. Translated: CAWSVLGRGDIQYF.

This clone was detected a few times. The chain joins TRBV9 to TRBJ2-1, with 11 bases fitting TRBD2. Germline-derived CDR1 and CDR2 are SGDLS and YYNGEE. This CDR3 contains 15 residues. Losses at the gene ends were 4 bases for V and 4 bases for J; bases not matched to a gene: 4. CDR3 region: CASSLGLAEYNEQFF. CDR3 DNA: TGTGCCAGCAGCCTGGGACTAGCGGAGTACAATGAGCAGTTCTTC.

V gene TRBV5-4 combines with J gene TRBJ2-1, with 8 bases fitting TRBD1. With V trimmed by 3 bases and J by 4 bases, 6 bases remained unmatched. Germline lookup yields CDR1 SGHNT and CDR2 YYREEE (reference sequence). This CDR3 spans 15 amino acids. CDR3 nucleotide sequence: TGTGCCAGCAGCTCCCAGAGACAGGGGTACAATGAGCAGTTCTTC. Its translation: CASSSQRQGYNEQFF.

This clone has only a few counts. CDR3: CASSLAAFGRGFTNEKLFF. The CDR3 coding sequence is TGTGCCAGCAGCCTTGCGGCATTTGGCAGGGGTTTTACTAATGAAAAACTGTTTTTT. The V and J genes are TRBV4-2 and TRBJ1-4, with D perhaps TRBD1 (6 bases). The CDR3 runs 19 residues. Germline V gene data show CDR1 as LGHNA and CDR2 as YNFKEQ. The V end was cut by 4 bases, the J end by 2 bases, with 23 bases between.

The V call is TRBV5-6, the J call TRBJ2-3; possible D gene TRBD2, 6 bases. The V end was cut by 4 bases, the J end by 5 bases, with 11 bases between. CDR3 length equals 13 residues. Germline V gene data show CDR1 as SGHDT and CDR2 as YYEEEE. Here the CDR3 DNA reads TGTGCCAGCAGCCTCCGGGACTTAGATACGCAGTATTTT. The encoded protein is CASSLRDLDTQYF.

The rearrangement joins TRBV11-2 to TRBJ2-3, with 7 bases that match TRBD1. The CDR3 has 18 residues. Germline-derived CDR1 and CDR2 are SGHAT and FQNNGV. J gave up 1 base and V 3 bases, and 13 bases lay outside the gene matches. The CDR3 reads CASSLVKQGWRGTDTQYF. For the CDR3, the DNA is TGTGCCAGCAGCTTGGTCAAACAGGGGTGGCGGGGCACAGATACGCAGTATTTT.

The chain couples TRBV7-2 to TRBJ2-7, with 10 positions matching TRBD1. V lost 5 bases to trimming and J lost 1 base; unmatched junction nucleotides: 5. CDR3 length: 15 residues. Germline V gene sequence: CDR1 SGHTA, CDR2 FQGNSA. The CDR3 spells CASSGTGAISYEQYF. In DNA form, the CDR3 reads TGTGCCAGCAGCGGGACAGGGGCTATTTCCTACGAGCAGTACTTC.

The chain uses TRBV6-1 and TRBJ2-7, with 9 bases that match TRBD1. The germline gives CDR1 MNHNS, CDR2 SASEGT. This CDR3 spans 13 amino acids. V lost 4 bases, J lost 7 bases, and 5 bases stayed unmatched. CDR3 coding DNA: TGTGCCAGCAGTGTCCTGGGGACAGGGGAGCAGTACTTC. Residues: CASSVLGTGEQYF.

CDR3 protein: CAWSGQGVYEQYF. CDR3 bases: TGTGCCTGGAGTGGACAGGGTGTCTACGAGCAGTACTTC. V is TRBV30 and J is TRBJ2-7; 7 nucleotides align to TRBD1. V lost 1 base and J lost 3; bases outside the gene matches: 3. Looked up from germline, CDR1 is GTSNPN and CDR2 is SVGIG (reference sequence). The length of the CDR3 is 13 residues.

V usage is TRBV6-5 and J usage is TRBJ2-5, with 8 positions matching TRBD1. Germline-derived CDR1 and CDR2 are MNHEY and SVGAGI. V lost 5 bases and J lost 4; bases outside the gene matches: 6. The CDR3 contains 14 residues. The CDR3 DNA reads TGTGCCAGCAGTACAGACAGGGGCAGAGAGACCCAGTACTTC. It yields the protein CASSTDRGRETQYF.

This clone came up a few times. The chain employs TRBV30 and TRBJ1-2, with a weak D call TRBD1 (5 bases). Trimming cost V 0 bases and J 8 bases, with 16 bases left between them. Per germline, CDR1 GTSNPN and CDR2 SVGIG (reference sequence). This CDR3 has 14 residues. In nucleotides, the CDR3 is TGTGCCTGGAGTGTATCAAGGACATCGGGCGGCTACACCTTC. It specifies CAWSVSRTSGGYTF. Looking up the rest from reference TRBV30 and TRBJ1-2 gives the full variable domain: SQTIHQWPATLVQPVGSPLSLECTVEGTSNPNLYWYRQAAGRGLQLLFYSVGIGQISSEVPQNLSASRPQDRQFILSSKKLLLSDSGFYLCAWSVSRTSGGYTFGSGTRLTVV.

V usage is TRBV28 and J usage is TRBJ2-7, with D perhaps TRBD2 (6 bases). Trimming cost V 8 bases and J 2 bases, with 16 bases left between them. CDR1 is MDHEN and CDR2 is SYDVKM in the germline V gene. CDR3 size: 14 residues. The CDR3 nucleotides read TGTGCCAGCGGGCATCGGGACTTTACCTACGAGCAGTACTTC. As protein: CASGHRDFTYEQYF.

This clone showed up just a few times. This chain connects TRBV2 to TRBJ1-5, with a tentative D call TRBD1 (5 bases). The V gene's germline CDR1 is SNHLY and CDR2 FYNNEI. The CDR3 loop spans 18 amino acids. The V and J ends lost 8 bases and 1 base respectively, with 24 bases between them. In nucleotides, the CDR3 is TGTGCCAGCGGTCTCCTCCCCCTCGGGGGTGGGAGCAATCAGCCCCAGCATTTT. Translating it yields CASGLLPLGGGSNQPQHF. The whole variable domain, remainder taken from reference TRBV2 and TRBJ1-5, is EPEVTQTPSHQVTQMGQEVILRCVPISNHLYFYWYRQILGQKVEFLVSFYNNEISEKSEIFDDQFSVERPDGSNFTLKIRSTKLEDSAMYFCASGLLPLGGGSNQPQHFGDGTRLSIL.

The chain uses TRBV6-1 and TRBJ2-5, with 13 positions matching TRBD2. Per germline, CDR1 MNHNS and CDR2 SASEGT. V lost 6 bases to trimming and J lost 5 bases; unmatched junction nucleotides: 6. The CDR3 extends over 15 amino acids. The CDR3 DNA is TGTGCCAGCAGGGAGGGACTAGCGGGAAGGGAGACCCAGTACTTC. Translation: CASREGLAGRETQYF.